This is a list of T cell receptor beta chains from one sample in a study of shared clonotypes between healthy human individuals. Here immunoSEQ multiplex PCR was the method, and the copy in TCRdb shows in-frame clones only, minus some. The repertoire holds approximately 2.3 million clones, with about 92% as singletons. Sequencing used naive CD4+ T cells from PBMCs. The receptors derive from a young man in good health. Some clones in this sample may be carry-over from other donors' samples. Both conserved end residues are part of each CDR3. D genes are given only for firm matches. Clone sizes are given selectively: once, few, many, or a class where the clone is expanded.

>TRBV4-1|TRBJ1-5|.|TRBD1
TGCGCCAGCAGCCAAGATCCACGGACAGGGCTTAGCAATCAGCCCCAGCATTTT
CASSQDPRTGLSNQPQHF
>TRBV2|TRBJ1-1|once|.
TGTGCCAGCAGTGAGGCGGGTTTTTTCACTGAAGCTTTCTTT
CASSEAGFFTEAFF
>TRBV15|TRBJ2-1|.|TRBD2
TGTGCCACCAGCAGAGCTATAGCGGGAGGGATGAATGAGCAGTTCTTC
CATSRAIAGGMNEQFF
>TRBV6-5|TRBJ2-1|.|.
TGTGCCAGCAGCTGGGAACAGTACAATGAGCAGTTCTTC
CASSWEQYNEQFF
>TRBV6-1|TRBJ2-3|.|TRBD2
TGTGCCTCCCGAGTTGGCGGGAGGTTAACAGATACGCAGTATTTT
CASRVGGRLTDTQYF
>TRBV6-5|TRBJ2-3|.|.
TGTGCCAGCAGTCCCCCCGGGACAGATACGCAGTATTTT
CASSPPGTDTQYF
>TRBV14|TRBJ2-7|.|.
TGTGCCAGCAGCCAGCTGGGACTTAAAGACCACGAGCAGTACTTC
CASSQLGLKDHEQYF
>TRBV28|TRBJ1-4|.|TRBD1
TGTGCCAGCAGTTTATCAGGGGGTAATGAAAAACTGTTTTTT
CASSLSGGNEKLFF
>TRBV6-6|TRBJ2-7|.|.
TGTGCCAGCAGTTTACAGGGGGGGTACGAGCAGTACTTC
CASSLQGGYEQYF
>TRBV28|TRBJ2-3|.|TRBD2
TGTGCCAGCAGTTTGGATGCGGGAGTAGGCACAGATACGCAGTATTTT
CASSLDAGVGTDTQYF
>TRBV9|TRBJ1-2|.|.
TGTGCCAGCAGCGTAGAGGGGTTACCCGGCTACACCTTC
CASSVEGLPGYTF
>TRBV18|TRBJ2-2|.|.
TGTGCCAGCTCATCAGTTAACACCGGGGAGCTGTTTTTT
CASSSVNTGELFF
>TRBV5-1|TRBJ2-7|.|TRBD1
TGCGCCAGCACCCCGAAGGTTATAGGGACAGGGGATCGCGAGCAGTACTTC
CASTPKVIGTGDREQYF
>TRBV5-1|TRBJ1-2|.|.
TGCGCCAGCAGCTTGCCCCACGATGGAGGCTACACCTTC
CASSLPHDGGYTF
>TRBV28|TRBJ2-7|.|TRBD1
TGTGCCAGCAGTTTAGTGGACAGGGCGTCCTACGAGCAGTACTTC
CASSLVDRASYEQYF
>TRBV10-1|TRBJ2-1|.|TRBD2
TGCGCCAGCAGTGTACTGCGGGAGGGCCTAGGTGAGCAGTTCTTC
CASSVLREGLGEQFF
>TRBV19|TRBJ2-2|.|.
TGTGCCAGTAGCCTAGCGAGCACCGGGGAGCTGTTTTTT
CASSLASTGELFF
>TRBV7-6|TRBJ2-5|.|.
TGTGCCAGCAGCTTAGAGGGGGGGAGGGAGACCCAGTACTTC
CASSLEGGRETQYF
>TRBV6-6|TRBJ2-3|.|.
TGTGCCAGCAGCCACCCGTCCCGTGTAGATACGCAGTATTTT
CASSHPSRVDTQYF
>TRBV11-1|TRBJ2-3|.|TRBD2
TGTGCCAGCGGCAAGAGACTAGCGGGAACAAGCACAGATACGCAGTATTTT
CASGKRLAGTSTDTQYF
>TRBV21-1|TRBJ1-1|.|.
TGTGCCAGCAGCAAGGGGAAACCGAACACTGAAGCTTTCTTT
CASSKGKPNTEAFF
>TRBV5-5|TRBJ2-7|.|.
TGTGCCAGCAGCTTAGAACTAGATAACTACTACGAGCAGTACTTC
CASSLELDNYYEQYF
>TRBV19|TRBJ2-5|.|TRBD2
TGTGCCAGTGAGGGGACTAGCGGTGGGACCCAGTACTTC
CASEGTSGGTQYF
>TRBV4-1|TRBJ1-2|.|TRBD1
TGCGCCAGCCGGGGGACAGGGCGGAACTATGGCTACACCTTC
CASRGTGRNYGYTF
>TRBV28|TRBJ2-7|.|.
TGTGCCAGCAGTTTTCATGGTGGGGCCTACGAGCAGTACTTC
CASSFHGGAYEQYF
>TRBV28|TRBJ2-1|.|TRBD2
TGTGCCAGCAGTTTTCCAGGACTAGCGGGGTGGGGACTCGATGAGCAGTTCTTC
CASSFPGLAGWGLDEQFF
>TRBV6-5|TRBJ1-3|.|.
TGTGCCAGCAGTTACTCCAGATCCTCTGGAAACACCATATATTTT
CASSYSRSSGNTIYF
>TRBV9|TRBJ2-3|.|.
TGTGCCAGCAGTAAGGATTCGGGAAATACGCAGTATTTT
CASSKDSGNTQYF
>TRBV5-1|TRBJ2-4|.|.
TGCGCCAGCAGCTTTACAGTGGATCTAGCCAAAAACATTCAGTACTTC
CASSFTVDLAKNIQYF